The 26 T cell receptor beta chains below come from one sample, sequenced in a study of T cells after yellow fever vaccination. MiXCR was run by TCRdb on the 5' RACE reads, yielding one entry per CDR3 protein. The sample has roughly 120,000 distinct CDR3 sequences, 7.2% seen once; the top ten hold over 2.5%. The input for sequencing was CD4+ T cells sorted from PBMCs, taken 45 days after the first yellow fever vaccination. The receptors come from a man aged 18 to 35 who received the YFV17D yellow fever vaccine.

Comments on this clonotype: A much larger clone differs by one base, so this may be a read error. The V gene is TRBV7-8, the J gene TRBJ2-3; perhaps TRBD2 as D (7 bases). Germline loops: CDR1 SGHVS, CDR2 FQNEAQ. V lost 4 bases and J lost 4, with 15 bases in between. The CDR3 runs 15 residues. The CDR3 sequence is CASSSAPGGPDTQYF. The CDR3 DNA reads as TGTGCCAGCAGCTCCGCCCCGGGGGGCCCAGATACGCAGTATTTT.

Many counts were recorded for this clonotype. The V call is TRBV29-1, the J call TRBJ2-5; 7 bases align to TRBD1. Looked up from germline, CDR1 is SQVTM and CDR2 is ANQGSEA. The V and J ends lost 6 bases and 4 bases, in that order; junction bases with no gene match: 8. CDR3 size: 13 residues. The CDR3 DNA follows: TGCAGCGTCGAGGGGGCAGGGCTAGAGACCCAGTACTTC. Its translation is CSVEGAGLETQYF.

This clonotype was recorded a few times. The V and J genes are TRBV25-1 and TRBJ2-1; 9 bases map to TRBD2. Germline values: CDR1 MGHDK, CDR2 SYGVNS. The CDR3 has 17 amino acids. With V trimmed by 6 bases and J by 4 bases, 13 bases remained unmatched. This CDR3 reads CASSAPPSSGKYNEQFF. As DNA, the CDR3 is TGTGCCAGCAGCGCTCCCCCATCTAGCGGGAAATACAATGAGCAGTTCTTC.

To note about this clonotype: A much larger clone sits a single nucleotide away, making a read error possible. The chain links TRBV29-1 to TRBJ1-1; perhaps TRBD1 as D (5 bases). Germline assignment: CDR1 SQVTM and CDR2 ANQGSEA. This CDR3 spans 11 amino acids. In DNA form, the CDR3 reads TGCCGCGTTGAAGGGGATCGACGAGCTTTCTTT. This sequence encodes CRVEGDRRAFF.

This clonotype was observed many times. V and J are TRBV11-2 and TRBJ2-1; 10 bases line up with TRBD2. Germline V lookup: CDR1 SGHAT, CDR2 FQNNGV. After removal of 6 bases from V and 5 bases from J, the junction contained 4 bases not matched to a gene. This CDR3 region has 14 residues. CDR3 nucleotides: TGTGCCAGCAGAGGACTAGCGGAGCACAATGAGCAGTTCTTC. It specifies CASRGLAEHNEQFF.

This clonotype was counted at least ten times. The J gene is TRBJ2-5, the V gene TRBV12-3 or TRBV12-4, with D perhaps matching TRBD2 (7 bases). CDR3 size: 17 residues. Trimming removed 4 bases from V and 6 bases from J, with 24 bases in between. CDR3 protein: CASSSPFGGGSRKTQYF. The CDR3 DNA sequence: TGTGCCAGCAGTTCCCCCTTTGGCGGGGGCTCCCGTAAGACCCAGTACTTC.

Many counts were recorded for this clonotype. This rearrangement joins TRBV5-1 to TRBJ2-5; unclear D gene. The CDR3 has 12 amino acids. Trimming took 0 bases from V and 5 from J, leaving 5 bases between them. Germline values: CDR1 SGHRS, CDR2 YFSETQ. The DNA for the CDR3 is TGCGCCAGCAGCTTGGGAGTTGAGACCCAGTACTTC. It encodes CASSLGVETQYF.

This clonotype was found many times. The J gene is TRBJ1-1, the V gene TRBV12-3 or TRBV12-4; TRBD1 aligns across 7 bases. The CDR3 totals 14 residues. V was clipped by 6 bases and J by 2 bases; unmatched bases: 6. The CDR3: CASRLRQGNTEAFF. The DNA of the CDR3 is TGTGCCAGCAGGTTACGACAGGGCAACACTGAAGCTTTCTTT.

This clonotype was found a few times. The genes are TRBV2 and TRBJ2-2; TRBD2 matches at 9 bases. V dropped 11 bases and J dropped 7; count of bases not matched to a gene: 23. The CDR3 is 18 residues long. The germline gives CDR1 SNHLY, CDR2 FYNNEI. CDR3 amino acids: CACCAATLRGGLGGELFF. The CDR3 region has the DNA TGTGCCTGCTGTGCCGCGACTTTGCGGGGGGGCCTCGGCGGGGAGCTGTTTTTT. The variable domain in full, completed from reference TRBV2 and TRBJ2-2, reads EPEVTQTPSHQVTQMGQEVILRCVPISNHLYFYWYRQILGQKVEFLVSFYNNEISEKSEIFDDQFSVERPDGSNFTLKIRSTKLEDSAMYFCACCAATLRGGLGGELFFGEGSRLTVL.

This clonotype was seen at least ten times. The chain uses TRBV10-3 and TRBJ2-5; D ambiguous. Trimming took 0 bases from V and 2 from J, leaving 7 bases between them. CDR3 length equals 14 residues. Germline assignment: CDR1 ENHRY and CDR2 SYGVKD. In DNA form, the CDR3 reads TGTGCCATCAGTGAGTCCGCCGGACAAGAGACCCAGTACTTC. Residues: CAISESAGQETQYF.

This clonotype was counted at least ten times. The chain has TRBV12-3 or TRBV12-4 and TRBJ2-2; 7 bases are a match to TRBD1. This CDR3 has 15 residues. V lost 6 bases to trimming and J lost 2 bases; unmatched junction nucleotides: 6. In DNA, the CDR3 is TGTGCCAGCAGATACGGGACAGTCAACACCGGGGAGCTGTTTTTT. Translating it yields CASRYGTVNTGELFF.

This clonotype was counted at least ten times. This chain uses TRBV5-1 with TRBJ2-7; a possible D gene is TRBD1 (6 bases). Trimming took 0 bases from V and 1 from J, leaving 11 bases between them. CDR1 SGHRS and CDR2 YFSETQ come from the germline V gene. This CDR3 comprises 15 residues. CDR3 DNA sequence: TGCGCCAGCAGCTTGGGCCCAGGGGCATCCTACGAGCAGTACGTC. Its protein product is CASSLGPGASYEQYV.

This clonotype was observed many times. The chain employs TRBV6-5 and TRBJ2-3; TRBD2 matches 11 bases. This CDR3 has 16 residues. Germline lookup yields CDR1 MNHEY and CDR2 SVGAGI. V dropped 6 bases and J dropped 2; count of bases not matched to a gene: 7. The CDR3 spells CASRPRLAGHTDTQYF. DNA for the CDR3: TGTGCCAGCAGACCCAGACTAGCGGGGCACACAGATACGCAGTATTTT.

This clonotype was seen at least ten times. The V and J genes are TRBV5-1 and TRBJ1-1; D unresolved. The CDR3 extends over 14 amino acids. Germline loops: CDR1 SGHRS, CDR2 YFSETQ. V was pared by 0 bases and J by 5 bases, with 11 bases between. Here the CDR3 reads CASSLGALETEAFF. In DNA, the CDR3 is TGCGCCAGCAGCTTGGGGGCCCTGGAGACTGAAGCTTTCTTT.

This clonotype was seen repeatedly, ten times or more. This rearrangement joins TRBV27 to TRBJ2-2, with a tentative D call TRBD1 (5 bases). V lost 5 bases, J lost 0 bases, and 22 bases lay in between. Germline V gene sequence: CDR1 MNHEY, CDR2 SMNVEV (reference sequence). The CDR3 is made up of 19 amino acids. CDR3 coding DNA: TGTGCCAGCAGTCCCCTCCCACAGGCCTTCTCTCCGAACACCGGGGAGCTGTTTTTT. This translates into CASSPLPQAFSPNTGELFF.

Note on this clonotype: One base away lies a much larger clone, so this may be a sequencing read error. This chain links TRBV25-1 with TRBJ1-2; D may be TRBD1 (5 bases). This CDR3 is 13 amino acids long. Germline V gives CDR1 MGHDK, CDR2 SYGVNS. The CDR3 loop reads CASSGPLAWGYIF. Written as DNA, the CDR3 is TGTGCCAGCAGTGGACCGTTAGCGTGGGGCTACATCTTC.

This clonotype was counted many times. The V gene is TRBV11-2, the J gene TRBJ2-3; TRBD2 agrees at 9 bases. Germline values: CDR1 SGHAT, CDR2 FQNNGV. With V trimmed by 1 base and J by 0 bases, 11 bases remained unmatched. The CDR3 sequence is 19 residues long. The CDR3 here is CASSLVPSGAPTSTDTQYF. The CDR3 DNA follows: TGTGCCAGCAGCTTAGTCCCTAGCGGGGCCCCGACTAGCACAGATACGCAGTATTTT.

In this sample, this clonotype turned up many times. V is TRBV3-1 and J is TRBJ2-1, with D unclear. The CDR3 is 12 amino acids. V was cut by 4 bases and J by 6 bases, with 7 bases left in between. Per germline, CDR1 LGHDT and CDR2 YNNKEL (reference sequence). The CDR3 is CASSPIGNEQFF. The DNA of the CDR3 is TGTGCCAGCAGCCCCATCGGCAATGAGCAGTTCTTC.

In this sample, this clonotype turned up many times. The chain combines TRBV7-4 with TRBJ2-4; tentative D call: TRBD2 (6 bases). V lost 3 bases and J 3 bases, leaving 12 bases between the germline ends. The CDR3 has 15 amino acids. CDR1 and CDR2 (germline): SGHVT, SQSDAQ. The CDR3 sequence: CASSFKRAGKNIQYF. The CDR3 bases are TGTGCCAGCAGCTTTAAGCGGGCGGGCAAAAACATTCAGTACTTC. Variable domain in full (rest from reference TRBV7-4 and TRBJ2-4): GAGVSQSPRYKVAKRGRDVALRCDSISGHVTLYWYRQTLGQGSEVLTYSQSDAQRDKSGRPSGRFSAERPERSVSTLKIQRTEQGDSAVYLCASSFKRAGKNIQYFGAGTRLSVL.

This clonotype has a count of ten or more. The chain has TRBV7-2 and TRBJ1-6, with D hard to call. Trimming pared 4 bases from V and 7 bases from J, leaving 8 bases between. Germline CDR1 is SGHTA and CDR2 is FQGNSA. The CDR3 has 13 amino acids. The CDR3 sequence: CASSSGQNSPLHF. CDR3 bases: TGTGCCAGCAGCTCCGGGCAGAATTCACCCCTCCACTTT. Combining the CDR3 with reference TRBV7-2 and TRBJ1-6 gives the whole variable domain GAGVSQSPSNKVTEKGKDVELRCDPISGHTALYWYRQSLGQGLEFLIYFQGNSAPDKSGLPSDRFSAERTGGSVSTLTIQRTQQEDSAVYLCASSSGQNSPLHFGNGTRLTVT.

Worth noting for this clonotype: Since a much larger clone is just one base distant, this may be a read error. This sequence joins TRBV4-3 and TRBJ1-4; D may be TRBD1 (5 bases). Per the germline V gene, CDR1 is LGHNA and CDR2 is YSLEER. This CDR3 is 15 amino acids long. CDR3 nucleotide sequence: TGCGCCAGCATCCAAGATCTCGGTCAGGGACTGGTGTTGTTTTTT. It codes for CASIQDLGQGLVLFF.

This clonotype was found many times. V gene TRBV5-1 combines with J gene TRBJ2-3; D is undetermined. V dropped 6 bases and J dropped 1 base, with 15 bases sitting between them. This CDR3 is built from 15 residues. The V gene's germline CDR1 is SGHRS and CDR2 YFSETQ. In nucleotides, the CDR3 is TGCGCCAGCAATCGAGTCGAATTGGGCACAGATACGCAGTATTTT. It codes for CASNRVELGTDTQYF.

This clonotype was observed a few times. The V call is TRBV30, the J call TRBJ1-2, with 8 bases matching TRBD1. The V and J ends lost 3 bases and 8 bases, in that order; junction bases with no gene match: 8. The CDR3 is 13 residues long. In germline, CDR1 is GTSNPN, CDR2 SVGIG (reference sequence). CDR3 DNA sequence: TGTGCCTGGAGGGACCAGGGGGCTGGAGGCTACACCTTC. Translation gives CAWRDQGAGGYTF.

This clonotype was observed many times. The CDR3 coding sequence is TGTGCCAGCAGCCGCGGACTAGCGGGGGGACGTTGGACCCAGTACTTC. Protein sequence: CASSRGLAGGRWTQYF. J is TRBJ2-5 and V is TRBV3-1, with TRBD2 identical over 14 bases. The CDR3 is 16 residues long. The V gene's germline CDR1 is LGHDT and CDR2 YNNKEL (reference sequence). With 4 bases clipped from V and 7 bases from J, the junction kept 8 bases outside the gene matches.

This clonotype was seen only a few times. The V gene is TRBV18, the J gene TRBJ1-5; no reliable D call. V was trimmed by 4 bases and J by 4 bases, leaving 8 bases between them. The CDR3 length is 13 residues. Germline V gene sequence: CDR1 KGHSH, CDR2 LQKENI. The CDR3 DNA is TGTGCCAGCTCACGGGTCGAGAATCAGCCCCAGCATTTT. Its protein product is CASSRVENQPQHF.

This clonotype was seen repeatedly, ten times or more. V is TRBV18 and J is TRBJ2-3; weak D call: TRBD2 (6 bases). Germline V lookup: CDR1 KGHSH, CDR2 LQKENI. V was cut by 0 bases and J by 2 bases, with 12 bases left in between. The CDR3 is 16 residues long. The CDR3 nucleotides are TGTGCCAGCTCACCACCGGGGGGTCGGCCCACAGATACGCAGTATTTT. Protein: CASSPPGGRPTDTQYF.